This T cell receptor beta chain is drawn from a study of control samples from healthy donors and cancer patients. Sequencing used immunoSEQ multiplex PCR; TCRdb keeps in-frame clones, though not all of them. The data show about 120,000 clones, with approximately 87% seen just once and approximately 3.7% held by the top ten. V lost 0 bases and J 10 bases, leaving 9 bases between the germline ends. This CDR3 spans 12 amino acids. The V gene's germline CDR1 is MNHEY and CDR2 SVGAGI. This chain joins TRBV6-5 and TRBJ1-1; no firm D call. The TCR comes from a woman aged 60-75 years with lung cancer. Material for sequencing was PBMCs. CDR3 sequence (DNA): TGTGCCAGCAGTTACTCGGGTAACTTAGCTTTCTTT. This sequence encodes CASSYSGNLAFF.